The sequence of this TCR beta chain was determined in a study of CD8 T cells in Susac syndrome. RNA in amounts of roughly 0.5 to 1 ug was reverse transcribed with random hexamers. Amplification of TCR beta CDR3 spanned 54 Vbeta and 13 Jbeta via immunoSEQ multiplex PCR. TCRdb used MiXCR to reprocess the immunoSEQ multiplex PCR reads, holding one entry per CDR3 protein. This sample yields around 230,000 distinct CDR3 sequences, of which nearly 97% are seen a single time; 0.085% to 0.1% belongs to the top ten. Germline V gene sequence: CDR1 LGHDT, CDR2 YNNKEL (reference sequence). With 5 bases clipped from V and 3 bases from J, the junction kept 7 bases outside the gene matches. The CDR3 length is 16 residues. Sequencing targeted TCR beta in T cells from blood (CD8+ and CD4+). The multiple sclerosis controls, all treatment-naive patients, had relapsing-remitting disease that was stable or active. TEMRA cells were enriched by FACS, while CD8+ and CD4+ T cells were obtained through a negative isolation that was performed magnetically.

The sequencing sample was made of CD4+ T cells from PBMCs. This receptor was taken from a human donor with multiple sclerosis. This chain connects TRBV3-1 to TRBJ2-1, with 10 bases matching TRBD2. CDR3 in DNA: TGTGCCAGCAGCTCTCCTAGCGGGAGACGCTACAATGAGCAGTTCTTC. Translated: CASSSPSGRRYNEQFF.